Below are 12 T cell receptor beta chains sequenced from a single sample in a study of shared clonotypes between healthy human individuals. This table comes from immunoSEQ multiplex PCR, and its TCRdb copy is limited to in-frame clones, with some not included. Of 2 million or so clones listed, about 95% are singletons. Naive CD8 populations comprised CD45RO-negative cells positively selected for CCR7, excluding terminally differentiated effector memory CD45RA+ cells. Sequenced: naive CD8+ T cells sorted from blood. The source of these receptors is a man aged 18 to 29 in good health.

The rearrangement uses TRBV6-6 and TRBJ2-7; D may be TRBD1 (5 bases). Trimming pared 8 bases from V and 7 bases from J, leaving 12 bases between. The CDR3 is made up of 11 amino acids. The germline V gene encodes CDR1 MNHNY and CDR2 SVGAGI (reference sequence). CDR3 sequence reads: CASDSLGEQYF. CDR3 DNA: TGTGCCAGCGACAGTCTTGGAGAGCAGTACTTC.

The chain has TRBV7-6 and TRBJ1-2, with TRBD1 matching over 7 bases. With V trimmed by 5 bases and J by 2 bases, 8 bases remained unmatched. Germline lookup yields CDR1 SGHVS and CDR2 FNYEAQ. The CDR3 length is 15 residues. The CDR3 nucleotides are TGTGCCAGCAGCCCTAGGGACAGACAAAACTATGGCTACACCTTC. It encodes CASSPRDRQNYGYTF. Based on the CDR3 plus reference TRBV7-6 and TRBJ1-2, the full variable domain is GAGVSQSPRYKVTKRGQDVALRCDPISGHVSLYWYRQALGQGPEFLTYFNYEAQQDKSGLPNDRFSAERPEGSISTLTIQRTEQRDSAMYRCASSPRDRQNYGYTFGSGTRLTVV.

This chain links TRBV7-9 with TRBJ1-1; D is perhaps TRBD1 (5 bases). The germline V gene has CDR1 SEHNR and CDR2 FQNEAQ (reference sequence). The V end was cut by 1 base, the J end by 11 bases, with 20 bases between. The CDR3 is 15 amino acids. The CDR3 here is CASSLERPGPWGAFF. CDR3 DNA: TGTGCCAGCAGCTTAGAGCGGCCGGGACCCTGGGGCGCTTTCTTT.

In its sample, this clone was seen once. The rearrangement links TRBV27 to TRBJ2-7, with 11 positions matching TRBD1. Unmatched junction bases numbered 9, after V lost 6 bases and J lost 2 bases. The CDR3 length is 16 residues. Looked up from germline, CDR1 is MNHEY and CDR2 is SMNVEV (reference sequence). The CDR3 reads CASSLLLGQGAYEQYF. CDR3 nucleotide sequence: TGTGCCAGCAGCCTCCTTTTGGGACAGGGGGCCTACGAGCAGTACTTC.

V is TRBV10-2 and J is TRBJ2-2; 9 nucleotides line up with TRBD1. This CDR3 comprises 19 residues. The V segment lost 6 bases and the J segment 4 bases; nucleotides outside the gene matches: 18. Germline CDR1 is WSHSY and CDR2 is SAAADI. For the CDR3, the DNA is TGCGCCAGCAGCGGGCAACCCGGGACAGGGAAGTTCCTCACCGGGGAGCTGTTTTTT. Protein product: CASSGQPGTGKFLTGELFF.

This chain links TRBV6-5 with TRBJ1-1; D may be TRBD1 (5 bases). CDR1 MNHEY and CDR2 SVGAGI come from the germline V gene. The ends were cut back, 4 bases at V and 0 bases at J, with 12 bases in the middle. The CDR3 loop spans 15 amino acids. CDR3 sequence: CASSFSEGMNTEAFF. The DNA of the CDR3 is TGTGCCAGCAGTTTTTCGGAGGGGATGAACACTGAAGCTTTCTTT.

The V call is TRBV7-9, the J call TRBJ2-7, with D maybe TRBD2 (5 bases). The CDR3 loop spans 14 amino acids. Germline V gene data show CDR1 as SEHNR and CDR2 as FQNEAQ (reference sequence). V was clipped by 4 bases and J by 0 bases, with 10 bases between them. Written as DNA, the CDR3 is TGTGCCAGCAGCTCGGTAGGGAGCTCCTACGAGCAGTACTTC. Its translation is CASSSVGSSYEQYF.

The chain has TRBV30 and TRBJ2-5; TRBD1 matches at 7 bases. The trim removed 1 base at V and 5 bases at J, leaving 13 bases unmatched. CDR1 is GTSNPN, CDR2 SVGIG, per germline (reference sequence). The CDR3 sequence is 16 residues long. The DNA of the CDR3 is TGTGCCTGGAGTGATCACGACAGGGCACTAGTGGAGACCCAGTACTTC. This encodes CAWSDHDRALVETQYF.

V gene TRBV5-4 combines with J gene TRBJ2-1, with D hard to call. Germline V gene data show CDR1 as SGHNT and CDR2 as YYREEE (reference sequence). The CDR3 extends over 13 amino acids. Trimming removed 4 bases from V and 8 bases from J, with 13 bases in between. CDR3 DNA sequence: TGTGCCAGCAGCCCCTGGTTGAACCATGAGCAGTTCTTC. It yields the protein CASSPWLNHEQFF.

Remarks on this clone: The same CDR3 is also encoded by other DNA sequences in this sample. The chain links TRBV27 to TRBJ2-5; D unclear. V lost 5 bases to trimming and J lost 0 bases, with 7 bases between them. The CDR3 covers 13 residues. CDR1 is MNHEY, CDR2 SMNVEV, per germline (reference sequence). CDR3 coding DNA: TGTGCCAGCAGTCTTGGTTACCAAGAGACCCAGTACTTC. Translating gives CASSLGYQETQYF.

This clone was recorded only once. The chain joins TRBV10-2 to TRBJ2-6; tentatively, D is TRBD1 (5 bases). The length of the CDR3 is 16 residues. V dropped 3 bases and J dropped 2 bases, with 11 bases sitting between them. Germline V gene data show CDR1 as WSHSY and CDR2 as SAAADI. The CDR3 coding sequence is TGCGCCAGCAGTGATAGGGGAACCCCTGGGGCCAACGTCCTGACTTTC. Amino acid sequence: CASSDRGTPGANVLTF.

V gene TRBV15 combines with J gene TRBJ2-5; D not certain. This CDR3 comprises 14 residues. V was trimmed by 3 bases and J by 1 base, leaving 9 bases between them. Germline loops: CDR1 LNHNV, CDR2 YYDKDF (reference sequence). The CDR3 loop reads CATSSSLIQETQYF. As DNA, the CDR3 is TGTGCCACCAGCAGTTCTCTCATCCAAGAGACCCAGTACTTC.